This TCR beta chain was documented in a study of T-cell reconstitution after alpha-beta-depleted transplantation in children. Concerning this clonotype: Its antigen is as yet unknown.

Unique molecular identifiers were incorporated when the TCRbeta library was constructed. From the PCR reads, TCRdb called clonotypes with MiXCR, one entry per CDR3 protein. The table lists some 120,000 distinct CDR3 sequences, over 9% of them singletons. In germline, CDR1 is SGHTA, CDR2 FQGNSA. Trimming took 1 base from V and 4 from J, leaving 16 bases between them. CDR3 length: 16 residues. General study findings and limits: From newly produced T cells came most of the T-cell counts and diversity one year after transplant. At around two months after transplant, the alpha-beta T cells were reportedly derived from several hundred expanded clones that came from non-depleted graft cells. The study traced high day-60 TCRbeta diversity in some patients to surviving recipient T cells and thymic progenitors.

The source is a boy aged 2 to 10 with acute lymphoblastic leukemia, due to receive a stem cell transplant. The source was PBMCs, collected before TCRalphabeta/CD19-depleted stem cell transplant. The V and J genes are TRBV7-2 and TRBJ1-2; D not resolved. CDR3 sequence (DNA): TGTGCCAGCAGCTTAGGGGGATTGGGTGCGAGCTATGGCTACACCTTC. Translation: CASSLGGLGASYGYTF.